Listed below are T cell receptor beta chains from one sample, sequenced in a study of vaccination effects on CD4 cells after COVID-19. For these TCRs, the target antigens are not known. The assay was immunoSEQ multiplex PCR, and TCRdb's table has in-frame clones only and misses some. The repertoire holds over 60,000 clones, with 76% as singletons. Sequencing used CD4+ T cells from PBMCs cultured with HCoV-NL63 spike peptides, obtained before COVID-19 vaccination. These receptors were collected from a human donor who received a COVID-19 vaccine. CDR3s leave out the opening cysteine and the closing phenylalanine or tryptophan.

j_call v_call cdr3_aa
TRBJ1-3 TRBV6-5 ASSYSTSSSGNTIY
TRBJ2-2 TRBV5-5 ASSYQQGAGTGELF
TRBJ2-1 TRBV19 ASSIGGTRGYNEQF
TRBJ2-3 TRBV7-9 ASSQVGDTQY
TRBJ1-1 TRBV10-1 ASSQQGGTEAF
TRBJ1-2 TRBV9 ASSVQGASGYT
TRBJ1-6 TRBV7-9 ASSLNPNSPLH
TRBJ1-1 TRBV5-1 ASSLGQGGNTEAF
TRBJ2-2 TRBV19 ASSDTPRDTGELF
TRBJ2-3 TRBV18 ASSPRTDTQY
TRBJ2-1 TRBV5-1 ASSLGRGGGNEQF
TRBJ2-5 TRBV5-8 ASSQGRVQETQY
TRBJ1-2 TRBV6-2/TRBV6-3 ASSYSGLYGYT
TRBJ2-2 TRBV2 ASSVDSTGELF
TRBJ2-2 TRBV9 ASRDGGAVGELF
TRBJ1-6 TRBV6-5 ASSYTTVSPLH
TRBJ2-5 TRBV5-1 ASSSLAGRGQETQY
TRBJ1-2 TRBV6-5 ASRGQVGYGYT
TRBJ2-5 TRBV5-1 ASSFLGGQETQY
TRBJ1-4 TRBV24-1 ATSDRQGSNEKLF
TRBJ1-2 TRBV7-9 ASSLAAGGDGYT
TRBJ2-1 TRBV10-1 ASSESNPANEQF
TRBJ1-5 TRBV19 ASSRGGWLNQPQH
TRBJ1-4 TRBV5-1 ASSSTGGPNEKLF
TRBJ2-1 TRBV7-2 ASSLLRGGYNEQF
TRBJ1-1 TRBV7-2 ASRRGRQMNTEAF
TRBJ2-5 TRBV3-1/TRBV3-2 ASSRYDPPGETQY
TRBJ1-2 TRBV28 ASRRRVPEGYT
TRBJ2-5 TRBV6-5 ASKAGGSKTQY
TRBJ1-3 TRBV10-2 ASSEDRLDSGNTIY
TRBJ2-5 TRBV18 ASSPRGGTGMQETQY
TRBJ1-3 TRBV27 ASSPSSGNTIY
TRBJ1-4 TRBV6-5 ASSHRTRLGEKLF
TRBJ2-2 TRBV2 ASRDRHTGELF
TRBJ2-4 TRBV5-6 ASSLVAENIQY
TRBJ2-1 TRBV5-5 ASSLFMEAEQF
TRBJ1-4 TRBV2 ASNVQDPTNEKLF
TRBJ2-3 TRBV4-3 ASSQAGSRRTDTQY
TRBJ1-3 TRBV6-5 ASSLPTPGNTIY
TRBJ1-5 TRBV7-2 ASSPQPPKIRGQPQH
TRBJ1-2 TRBV7-9 ASSLGNGYGYT
TRBJ2-2 TRBV5-1 ASARGASPGELF
TRBJ2-3 TRBV6-5 ASSRSGGGDTQY
TRBJ2-1 TRBV24-1 ATSDFFNPYNEQF
TRBJ1-3 TRBV12-3/TRBV12-4 ASSRGEGALRN
TRBJ2-5 TRBV6-2/TRBV6-3 ASSYSGLQETQY
TRBJ2-5 TRBV5-4 ASSRSGSFQETQY
TRBJ1-2 TRBV15 ATSSNGYYGYT
TRBJ2-5 TRBV4-3 ASSQDRETQY
TRBJ1-4 TRBV4-3 ASSIWTATNEKLF
TRBJ2-1 TRBV6-5 ASSYPGGRGYNEQF
TRBJ1-4 TRBV10-2 ASSKDSRGF
TRBJ2-5 TRBV10-2 ASSFGGTQY
TRBJ1-2 TRBV18 ASSLNTLGPYGYT
TRBJ2-3 TRBV24-1 ATSSPLSTDTQY